This T cell receptor beta chain was profiled in a study of blood T cell repertoires in COVID-19. Libraries were prepared by immunoSEQ multiplex PCR; TCRdb keeps only in-frame clonotypes and omits some of them. The table includes around 330,000 clones, around 85% detected once. The germline V gene encodes CDR1 MNHEY and CDR2 SMNVEV (reference sequence). This CDR3 contains 12 residues. Trimming left V 5 bases short and J 7 bases short, with 10 bases between. The sample was PBMCs or T cells enriched from blood (not recorded which). This chain uses TRBV27 with TRBJ2-3; tentative D call: TRBD1 (6 bases). This TCR was sampled from a woman in her 30s who had been exposed to COVID-19. CDR3 DNA: TGTGCCAGCAGTCAGGGGAGTAATACGCAGTATTTT. Its protein is CASSQGSNTQYF.